This record covers a single T cell receptor beta chain. These data come from a study of blood T cell repertoires in COVID-19. This CDR3 comprises 15 residues. V was pared by 4 bases and J by 6 bases, with 9 bases of the junction left unmatched. Germline lookup yields CDR1 SGHRS and CDR2 YFSETQ. Data came from immunoSEQ multiplex PCR; TCRdb stores just in-frame clones and leaves some out. The profile shows some 150,000 clones, about four fifths of them singletons. The chain combines TRBV5-1 with TRBJ1-4; 7 nucleotides match TRBD1. The source is a human donor with acute or convalescent COVID-19. The donor label of this sample is uncertain. The sequenced sample consisted of peripheral blood. The CDR3, as DNA: TGCGCCAGCAGCCCGGAAGGGGGCAGAGATGAAAAACTGTTTTTT. Translated, it gives CASSPEGGRDEKLFF.